Below are 30 T cell receptor beta chains sequenced from a single sample in a study of OX40 agonist ivuxolimab in advanced cancers. Assay: immunoSEQ multiplex PCR; the TCRdb copy retains only in-frame clones and omits some. The sample comprises some 45,000 clones, more than 75% of which are singletons, and 35% rests with the top ten. The source material was CD4+ or CD8+ T cells sorted from blood, sampled in a trial of the OX40 agonist ivuxolimab. These receptors were obtained from an adult with an advanced solid tumor such as melanoma, head and neck, liver or kidney cancer.

Comment on this clone: An end of the junction differs from the germline gene, which may be a read error. This chain joins TRBV5-1 and TRBJ2-7; TRBD1 matches 9 bases. The CDR3 has 14 residues. In germline, CDR1 is SGHRS, CDR2 YFSETQ. CDR3 in DNA: TGTGCCAGCAGCTTGGGACAGGGCATCGACGAGCAGTACTTC. Protein product: CASSLGQGIDEQYF.

V is TRBV6-5 and J is TRBJ2-5; D remains ambiguous. Germline values: CDR1 MNHEY, CDR2 SVGAGI. V gave up 9 bases and J gave up 5 bases, with 16 bases separating them. CDR3 length equals 13 residues. The CDR3 DNA is TGTGCCAGTAGTCAATCTTTTCGGGAGACCCAGTACTTC. Translating gives CASSQSFRETQYF.

This clone came up a few times. The CDR3 DNA follows: TGTGCCAGCAGCAAGACAGCCATGAACACTGAAGCTTTCTTT. Protein sequence: CASSKTAMNTEAFF. The genes are TRBV7-6 and TRBJ1-1; D might be TRBD1 (5 bases). V lost 5 bases and J 0 bases, leaving 10 bases between the germline ends. CDR3 size: 14 residues. Germline V gene lookup returns CDR1 SGHVS and CDR2 FNYEAQ.

The V gene is TRBV6-1, the J gene TRBJ1-2; 8 nucleotides line up with TRBD1. The V gene's germline CDR1 is MNHNS and CDR2 SASEGT. The CDR3 runs to 13 residues. Unmatched junction bases numbered 8, after V lost 6 bases and J lost 8 bases. CDR3 amino acids: CASSVGQGRGYTF. The CDR3, as DNA: TGTGCCAGCAGCGTTGGACAGGGCAGAGGCTACACCTTC.

A few counts support this clone. J is TRBJ2-2 and V is TRBV9; D ambiguous. This CDR3 contains 15 residues. Between the trimmed V and J ends, which lost 0 bases and 7 bases, there was a span of 13 bases. Per the germline V gene, CDR1 is SGDLS and CDR2 is YYNGEE. The CDR3 is CASSVAPIAGGELFF. The CDR3 nucleotides read TGTGCCAGCAGCGTAGCCCCAATAGCAGGCGGGGAGCTGTTTTTT.

The chain is built from TRBV9 and TRBJ2-5; the D call may be TRBD1 or TRBD2 (5 bases each). CDR3 size: 14 residues. The germline gives CDR1 SGDLS, CDR2 YYNGEE. Trimming took off 0 bases at V and 3 bases at J, with 9 bases between the two ends. DNA for the CDR3: TGTGCCAGCAGCGTAGTGGGGGAAAAAGAGACCCAGTACTTC. Translated: CASSVVGEKETQYF.

This chain links TRBV6-6 with TRBJ2-7; tentative D call: TRBD1 (6 bases). CDR3 length: 14 residues. V lost 4 bases, J lost 7 bases, and 17 bases lay in between. The germline CDR1 and CDR2 sequences are MNHNY and SVGAGI (reference sequence). This CDR3 reads CASSSRQESLEQYF. DNA for the CDR3: TGTGCCAGCAGTTCGCGACAGGAAAGTCTAGAGCAGTACTTC.

The V and J genes are TRBV19 and TRBJ1-5, with D perhaps TRBD1 (6 bases). This CDR3 spans 16 amino acids. With 6 bases removed from V and 5 bases from J, the gap between germline ends came to 20 bases. Germline lookup yields CDR1 LNHDA and CDR2 SQIVND (reference sequence). CDR3 coding DNA: TGTGCCAGTAGCAAACCGGGACACACCACCGATCAGCCCCAGCATTTT. It translates to CASSKPGHTTDQPQHF.

The rearrangement links TRBV6-6 to TRBJ1-5; no clear D gene. The CDR3 length is 16 residues. Germline CDR1 is MNHNY and CDR2 is SVGAGI (reference sequence). V lost 5 bases and J 0 bases, leaving 14 bases between the germline ends. The CDR3 DNA sequence: TGTGCCAGCAGTCTCACGGGCCGCGATAGCAATCAGCCCCAGCATTTT. This sequence encodes CASSLTGRDSNQPQHF.

V and J are TRBV9 and TRBJ1-1, with TRBD1 identical over 8 bases. The V and J ends lost 0 bases and 6 bases, in that order; junction bases with no gene match: 13. The CDR3 has 17 residues. Germline V gene sequence: CDR1 SGDLS, CDR2 YYNGEE. The CDR3, as DNA: TGTGCCAGCAGCGTAGGAGCCCGGACAGGGTTAGTGGCTGAAGCTTTCTTT. Translating it yields CASSVGARTGLVAEAFF.

The chain recombines TRBV10-1 with TRBJ2-3; the match to TRBD2 covers 10 bases. CDR3 length: 15 residues. Germline V gene sequence: CDR1 WNHNN, CDR2 SYGVQD (reference sequence). The V segment lost 3 bases and the J segment 2 bases; nucleotides outside the gene matches: 2. The chain's CDR3 is CASSELAGNTDTQYF. The CDR3 region has the DNA TGCGCCAGCAGTGAACTAGCGGGGAACACAGATACGCAGTATTTT.

CDR3 sequence: CASIRKGSTEAFF. DNA of the CDR3: TGTGCCAGTATTCGTAAGGGGAGCACTGAAGCTTTCTTT. The chain recombines TRBV19 with TRBJ1-1; a weak D match, TRBD1 (5 bases). There are 13 residues in the CDR3. Between the trimmed V and J ends, which lost 7 bases and 4 bases, there was a span of 13 bases. CDR1 LNHDA and CDR2 SQIVND come from the germline V gene (reference sequence).

The genes are TRBV7-9 and TRBJ2-7; a weak D match, TRBD1 (6 bases). In germline, CDR1 is SEHNR, CDR2 FQNEAQ (reference sequence). The CDR3 is 15 residues long. V lost 4 bases, J lost 2 bases, and 15 bases lay in between. The chain's CDR3 is CASSSQKDRAYEQYF. The CDR3 coding sequence is TGTGCCAGCAGCTCTCAGAAGGACAGAGCCTACGAGCAGTACTTC.

The chain uses TRBV7-3 and TRBJ2-7; tentatively, D is TRBD2 (5 bases). CDR1 and CDR2 from the germline V gene are SGHTA and FQGTGA. V lost 8 bases, J lost 2 bases, and 16 bases lay in between. The CDR3 has 14 residues. The CDR3 nucleotides read TGTGCCAGCGCAATGGCGCCGGGGACCTACGAGCAGTACTTC. It translates to CASAMAPGTYEQYF.

This clone was counted once. CDR3 in amino acids: CASSLVWAPQETQYF. CDR3 DNA sequence: TGTGCCAGCAGCCTGGTTTGGGCCCCCCAAGAGACCCAGTACTTC. This chain joins TRBV11-2 and TRBJ2-5; D unresolved. The V end lost 5 bases, the J end lost 1 base, and 14 bases lay between the germline ends. CDR3 size: 15 residues. The germline V gene has CDR1 SGHAT and CDR2 FQNNGV.

This chain connects TRBV29-1 to TRBJ1-3; the D is unclear. V was shortened by 3 bases and J by 0 bases, with 12 bases between the two germline ends. This CDR3 has 15 residues. CDR1 and CDR2 (germline): SQVTM, ANQGSEA. The DNA of the CDR3 is TGCAGCGTTGATGCACCGGGGAACTCTGGAAACACCATATATTTT. Protein: CSVDAPGNSGNTIYF.

The CDR3 spells CASSLSELQETQYF. DNA for the CDR3: TGTGCCAGCAGCCTCTCTGAGTTACAAGAGACCCAGTACTTC. The chain links TRBV11-1 to TRBJ2-5; D is uncertain. The CDR3 extends over 14 amino acids. V gave up 5 bases and J gave up 2 bases, with 12 bases separating them. CDR1 and CDR2 from the germline V gene are SGHAT and FQDESV (reference sequence).

Regarding this clone: This specimen includes other DNA sequences encoding the same CDR3. This chain joins TRBV5-1 and TRBJ2-3; the match to TRBD2 covers 13 bases. V lost 4 bases, J lost 2 bases, and 4 bases stayed unmatched. CDR3 size: 16 residues. The V gene's germline CDR1 is SGHRS and CDR2 YFSETQ. CDR3 region: CASSTGLAGVTDTQYF. The CDR3, as DNA: TGCGCCAGCAGCACCGGACTAGCGGGAGTCACAGATACGCAGTATTTT.

The chain joins TRBV10-3 to TRBJ1-2; perhaps TRBD1 as D (5 bases). The ends were cut back, 11 bases at V and 8 bases at J, with 18 bases in the middle. The germline V gene has CDR1 ENHRY and CDR2 SYGVKD. The CDR3 length is 12 residues. The CDR3, as DNA: TGTGCCTCTCGGGGACTAGGAGGGGGCTACACCTTC. Encoded protein: CASRGLGGGYTF.

There are a few counts of this clone. The chain links TRBV5-5 to TRBJ1-6; weak D call: TRBD1 (5 bases). The CDR3 consists of 12 residues. Germline-derived CDR1 and CDR2 are SGHKS and YYEKEE (reference sequence). Trimming took off 3 bases at V and 9 bases at J, with 7 bases between the two ends. The CDR3 spells CASSSGGSPLHF. DNA for the CDR3: TGTGCCAGCAGCTCCGGGGGTTCACCCCTCCACTTT.

V and J are TRBV5-4 and TRBJ2-1; 9 bases match TRBD2. The CDR3 covers 16 residues. Trimming cost V 2 bases and J 12 bases; bases outside gene matches: 15. The germline V gene encodes CDR1 SGHNT and CDR2 YYREEE (reference sequence). The CDR3 bases are TGTGCCAGCAGCTTAGATCCTAGCGGGGTCTTCGGCGGGCAGTTCTTC. Translation gives CASSLDPSGVFGGQFF.

This rearrangement joins TRBV6-5 to TRBJ2-1; 11 bases fit TRBD2. Looked up from germline, CDR1 is MNHEY and CDR2 is SVGAGI. Trimming took 0 bases from V and 4 from J; bases not matched to a gene: 2. The CDR3 has 16 amino acids. CDR3 in DNA: TGTGCCAGCAGTTACTCTGTAGCGGGAGGGTACAATGAGCAGTTCTTC. This encodes CASSYSVAGGYNEQFF.

The V gene is TRBV7-9, the J gene TRBJ1-1; possible D gene TRBD1, 5 bases. Trimming stripped 2 bases from V and 7 bases from J, with 17 bases between. Germline V gene lookup returns CDR1 SEHNR and CDR2 FQNEAQ (reference sequence). The CDR3 runs 15 residues. CDR3 region: CASSLSLGVSVEAFF. The CDR3 bases are TGTGCCAGCAGCTTATCGCTAGGGGTGTCTGTTGAAGCTTTCTTT.

A few counts support this clone. The genes are TRBV11-2 and TRBJ1-1, with D tentatively TRBD1 (5 bases). V lost 5 bases and J lost 5, with 18 bases in between. Germline-derived CDR1 and CDR2 are SGHAT and FQNNGV. This CDR3 comprises 15 residues. CDR3 amino acids: CASSPATGGRTEAFF. The CDR3, as DNA: TGTGCCAGCAGCCCCGCAACCGGGGGTCGGACTGAAGCTTTCTTT.

This clone appeared a few times. The V and J genes are TRBV27 and TRBJ1-1; 7 bases agree with TRBD1. J gave up 1 base and V 3 bases, and 2 bases lay outside the gene matches. This CDR3 has 14 amino acids. CDR1 and CDR2 from the germline V gene are MNHEY and SMNVEV (reference sequence). The CDR3: CASSFGTENTEAFF. For the CDR3, the DNA is TGTGCCAGCAGTTTCGGGACAGAGAACACTGAAGCTTTCTTT.

The chain recombines TRBV7-8 with TRBJ2-1; TRBD1 is a possible D gene (6 bases). Germline lookup yields CDR1 SGHVS and CDR2 FQNEAQ. The V and J ends lost 1 base and 0 bases respectively, with 13 bases between them. This CDR3 spans 17 amino acids. CDR3 bases: TGTGCCAGCAGCTTAGAGTGGCGGACAGCCTCCTACAATGAGCAGTTCTTC. It specifies CASSLEWRTASYNEQFF.

The chain combines TRBV7-6 with TRBJ2-5; D gene unclear. The CDR3 has 16 residues. V lost 1 base, J lost 2 bases, and 14 bases lay in between. Germline V gene lookup returns CDR1 SGHVS and CDR2 FNYEAQ. This CDR3 is CASSLGSRVVQETQYF. Here the CDR3 DNA reads TGTGCCAGCAGCTTAGGTAGTAGAGTCGTTCAAGAGACCCAGTACTTC.

The chain links TRBV4-2 to TRBJ2-5, with 7 bases identical to TRBD2. Germline assignment: CDR1 LGHNA and CDR2 YNFKEQ. V shed 1 base and J 5 bases; nucleotides not matched to a gene: 10. The CDR3 totals 16 residues. The CDR3 coding sequence is TGTGCCAGCAGCCAAGTGGCGGCGGGAGAAGGGGAGACCCAGTACTTC. The encoded protein is CASSQVAAGEGETQYF.

The CDR3: CASTENAAYNEQFF. CDR3 DNA: TGTGCCAGTACCGAAAACGCCGCCTACAATGAGCAGTTCTTC. The chain has TRBV19 and TRBJ2-1; D is undetermined. The CDR3 is 14 residues long. V lost 7 bases to trimming and J lost 2 bases, with 12 bases between them. The germline CDR1 and CDR2 sequences are LNHDA and SQIVND (reference sequence).

The V and J genes are TRBV7-9 and TRBJ2-5, with unresolved D. V shed 0 bases and J shed 5 bases, with 4 bases lying between them. From germline, CDR1 is SEHNR and CDR2 FQNEAQ (reference sequence). CDR3 size: 12 residues. This CDR3 is CASSLARETQYF. The CDR3 bases are TGTGCCAGCAGCTTAGCGCGGGAGACCCAGTACTTC. Full variable domain (rest looked up from reference TRBV7-9 and TRBJ2-5): DTGVSQNPRHKITKRGQNVTFRCDPISEHNRLYWYRQTLGQGPEFLTYFQNEAQLEKSRLLSDRFSAERPKGSFSTLEIQRTEQGDSAMYLCASSLARETQYFGPGTRLLVL.